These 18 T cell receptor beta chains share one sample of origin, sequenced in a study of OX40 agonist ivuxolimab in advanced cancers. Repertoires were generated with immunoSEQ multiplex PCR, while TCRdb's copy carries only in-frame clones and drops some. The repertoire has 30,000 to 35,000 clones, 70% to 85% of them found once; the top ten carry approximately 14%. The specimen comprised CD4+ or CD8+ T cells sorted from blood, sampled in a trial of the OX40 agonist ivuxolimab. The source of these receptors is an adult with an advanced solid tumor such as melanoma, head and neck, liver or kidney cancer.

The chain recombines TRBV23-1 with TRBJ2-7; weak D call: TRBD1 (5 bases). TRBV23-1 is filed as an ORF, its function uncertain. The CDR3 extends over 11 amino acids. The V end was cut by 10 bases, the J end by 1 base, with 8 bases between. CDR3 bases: TGCGCCAAAGGGGTGTCCTACGAGCAGTACTTC. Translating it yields CAKGVSYEQYF.

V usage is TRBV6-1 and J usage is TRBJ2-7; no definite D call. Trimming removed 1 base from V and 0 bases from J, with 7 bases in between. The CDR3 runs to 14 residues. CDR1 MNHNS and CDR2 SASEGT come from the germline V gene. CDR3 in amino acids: CASSEGWASYEQYF. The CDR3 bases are TGTGCCAGCAGTGAAGGATGGGCCTCCTACGAGCAGTACTTC.

The CDR3 nucleotides are TGTGCCAGCTCACCAAAGGGGGAGACGCAGTATTTT. This codes for CASSPKGETQYF. The V gene is TRBV18, the J gene TRBJ2-3; D perhaps matches TRBD1 (6 bases). The CDR3 runs 12 residues. The ends were cut back, 2 bases at V and 9 bases at J, with 9 bases in the middle. Per germline, CDR1 KGHSH and CDR2 LQKENI.

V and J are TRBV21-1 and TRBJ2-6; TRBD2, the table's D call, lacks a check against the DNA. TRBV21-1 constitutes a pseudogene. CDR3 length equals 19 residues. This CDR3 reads CARPSGTSGRASGANVLTF. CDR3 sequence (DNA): TGTGCCAGACCTTCCGGGACTAGCGGGAGGGCCTCCGGGGCCAACGTCCTGACTTTC.

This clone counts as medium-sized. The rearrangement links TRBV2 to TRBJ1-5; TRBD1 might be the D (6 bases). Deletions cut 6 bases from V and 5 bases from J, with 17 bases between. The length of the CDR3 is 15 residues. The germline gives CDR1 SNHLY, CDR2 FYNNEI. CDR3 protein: CASRPHGGRHQPQHF. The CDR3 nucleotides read TGTGCCAGCAGACCGCACGGGGGGCGCCATCAGCCCCAGCATTTT.

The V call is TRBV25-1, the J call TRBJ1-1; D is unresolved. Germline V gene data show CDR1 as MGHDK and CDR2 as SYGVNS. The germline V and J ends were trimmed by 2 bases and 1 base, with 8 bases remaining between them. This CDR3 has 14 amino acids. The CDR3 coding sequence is TGTGCCAGCAGTGAAATAAAAGGGAACACTGAAGCTTTCTTT. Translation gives CASSEIKGNTEAFF.

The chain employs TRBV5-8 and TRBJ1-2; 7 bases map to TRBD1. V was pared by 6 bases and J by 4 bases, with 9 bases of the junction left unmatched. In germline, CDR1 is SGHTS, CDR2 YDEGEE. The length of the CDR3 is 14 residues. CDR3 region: CASTLRDRAYGYTF. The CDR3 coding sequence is TGTGCCAGCACCCTCCGGGACAGAGCCTATGGCTACACCTTC.

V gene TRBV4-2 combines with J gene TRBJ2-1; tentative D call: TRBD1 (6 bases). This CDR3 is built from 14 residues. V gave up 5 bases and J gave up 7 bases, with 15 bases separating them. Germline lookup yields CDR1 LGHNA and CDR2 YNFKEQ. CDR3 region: CASSLQVTGNEQFF. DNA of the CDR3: TGTGCCAGCAGCTTGCAGGTTACAGGGAATGAGCAGTTCTTC.

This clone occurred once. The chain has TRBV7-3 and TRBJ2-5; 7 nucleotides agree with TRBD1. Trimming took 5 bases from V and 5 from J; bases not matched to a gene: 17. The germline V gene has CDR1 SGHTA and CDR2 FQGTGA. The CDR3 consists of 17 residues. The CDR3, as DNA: TGTGCCAGCAGCCCACAGGACGGACAGGCCGGCGGGGAGACCCAGTACTTC. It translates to CASSPQDGQAGGETQYF.

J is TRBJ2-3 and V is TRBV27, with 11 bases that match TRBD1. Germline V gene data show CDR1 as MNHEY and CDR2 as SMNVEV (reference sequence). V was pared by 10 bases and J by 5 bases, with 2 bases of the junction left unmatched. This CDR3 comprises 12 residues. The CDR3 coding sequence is TGTGCCACCGGGACAGGGGGAGATACGCAGTATTTT. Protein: CATGTGGDTQYF.

CDR3 sequence: CASRQYGTSTREQYF. CDR3 coding DNA: TGTGCCAGCAGACAATATGGGACTAGTACACGCGAGCAGTACTTC. The rearrangement joins TRBV27 to TRBJ2-7; 8 bases agree with TRBD2. Germline V gene sequence: CDR1 MNHEY, CDR2 SMNVEV (reference sequence). Unmatched junction bases numbered 13, after V lost 6 bases and J lost 6 bases. This CDR3 is 15 amino acids long.

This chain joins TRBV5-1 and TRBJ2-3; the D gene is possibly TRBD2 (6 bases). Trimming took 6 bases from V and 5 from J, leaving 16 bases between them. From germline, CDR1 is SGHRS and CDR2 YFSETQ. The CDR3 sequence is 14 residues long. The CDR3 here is CASNPARGLDTQYF. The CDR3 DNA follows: TGCGCCAGCAACCCCGCCCGGGGGTTAGATACGCAGTATTTT.

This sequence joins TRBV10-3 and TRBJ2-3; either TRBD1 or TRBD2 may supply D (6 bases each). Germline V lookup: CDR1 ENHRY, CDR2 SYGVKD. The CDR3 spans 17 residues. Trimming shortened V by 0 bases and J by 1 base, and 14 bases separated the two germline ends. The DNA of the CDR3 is TGTGCCATCAGTGAGTCTTCGGGGGCGGCGCGCACAGATACGCAGTATTTT. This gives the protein CAISESSGAARTDTQYF.

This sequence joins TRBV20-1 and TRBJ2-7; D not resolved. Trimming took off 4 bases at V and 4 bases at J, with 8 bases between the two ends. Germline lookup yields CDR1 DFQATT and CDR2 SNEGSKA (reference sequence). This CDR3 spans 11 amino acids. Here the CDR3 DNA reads TGCAGTGCTAATATAGCATACGAGCAGTACTTC. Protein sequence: CSANIAYEQYF.

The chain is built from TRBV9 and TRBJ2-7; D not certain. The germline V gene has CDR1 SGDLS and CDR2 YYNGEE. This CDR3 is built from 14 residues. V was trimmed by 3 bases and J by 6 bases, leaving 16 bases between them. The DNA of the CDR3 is TGTGCCAGCAGCGCAACTCCTAGTTCCCTCGAGCAGTACTTC. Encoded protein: CASSATPSSLEQYF.

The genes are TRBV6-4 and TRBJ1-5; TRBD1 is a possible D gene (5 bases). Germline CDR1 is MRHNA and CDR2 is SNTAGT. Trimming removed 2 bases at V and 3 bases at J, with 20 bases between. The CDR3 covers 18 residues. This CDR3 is CASSDTTDYRIFNQPQHF. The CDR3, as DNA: TGTGCCAGCAGTGACACCACAGACTACAGGATCTTCAATCAGCCCCAGCATTTT.

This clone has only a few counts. CDR3 DNA: TGTGCCAGCGGGAGCGGCAATCAGCCCCAGCATTTT. Protein product: CASGSGNQPQHF. The chain employs TRBV27 and TRBJ1-5; no clear D gene. The CDR3 extends over 12 amino acids. V was pared by 8 bases and J by 2 bases, with 7 bases between. The germline gives CDR1 MNHEY, CDR2 SMNVEV (reference sequence).

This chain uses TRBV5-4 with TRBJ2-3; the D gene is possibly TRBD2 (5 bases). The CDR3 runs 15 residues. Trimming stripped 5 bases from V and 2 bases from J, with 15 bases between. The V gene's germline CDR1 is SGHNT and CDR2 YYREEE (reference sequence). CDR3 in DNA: TGTGCCAGCAGATTAGGGAGCGGAGCCACAGATACGCAGTATTTT. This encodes CASRLGSGATDTQYF.